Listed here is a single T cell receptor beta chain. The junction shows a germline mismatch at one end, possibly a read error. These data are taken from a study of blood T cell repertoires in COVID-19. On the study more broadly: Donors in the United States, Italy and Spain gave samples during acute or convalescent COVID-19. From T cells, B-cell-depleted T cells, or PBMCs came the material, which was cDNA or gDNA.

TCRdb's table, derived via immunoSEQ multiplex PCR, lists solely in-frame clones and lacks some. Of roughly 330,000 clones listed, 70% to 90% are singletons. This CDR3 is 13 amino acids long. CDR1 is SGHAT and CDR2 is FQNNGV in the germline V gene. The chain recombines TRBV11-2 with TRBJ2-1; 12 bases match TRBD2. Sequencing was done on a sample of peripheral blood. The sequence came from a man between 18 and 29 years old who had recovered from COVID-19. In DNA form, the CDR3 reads TGTGCCAGCAGCTTAAGGACTAGCGGGGAGTGTCTCTTC. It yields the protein CASSLRTSGECLF.